This T cell receptor beta chain was observed in a study of T-cell memory formation after mild COVID-19. Overall study: Clusters were largely donor specific.

Constant-segment primers and 5'RACE yielded cDNA libraries for TCR alpha and TCR beta, each carrying sample barcodes and UMIs. TCRdb reprocessed the 5' RACE reads via MiXCR and lists one record per CDR3 protein. The table records fewer than 400,000 distinct CDR3 sequences, 10% to 15% of them present only once. This clonotype has just a few counts. Antigen unknown. Study-wide results and caveats: Clones that got smaller from day 15 to 85 had even CD4/CD8, while clones growing later tipped toward CD4+. Among contracting clones, CD4+ were mainly CM/EM and CD8+ enriched in EMRA.

The CDR3 is 18 residues long. Germline CDR1 DFQATT, CDR2 SNEGSKA (reference sequence). The J segment lost 0 bases and the V segment lost 2 bases, leaving 10 bases of the junction unmatched. The origin of this receptor is a man aged 18 to 35 who had mild COVID-19 (a few samples of this study predate the infection). Cell type and time point are not known. Sequences were obtained from PBMCs or a T cell subset sorted from them (not recorded which). The rearrangement uses TRBV20-1 and TRBJ2-1, with 10 nucleotides matching TRBD2. The CDR3 protein is CSARRVAGGLSSYNEQFF. CDR3 nucleotides: TGCAGTGCTAGAAGGGTAGCGGGGGGTTTAAGCTCCTACAATGAGCAGTTCTTC.